This TCR beta chain came from a study of OX40 agonist ivuxolimab in advanced cancers. V was trimmed by 1 base and J by 4 bases, leaving 11 bases between them. In germline, CDR1 is MNHEY, CDR2 SMNVEV (reference sequence). The CDR3 is made up of 15 amino acids. Produced via immunoSEQ multiplex PCR; TCRdb's table is partial and in-frame only. The sample consists of about 64,000 clones, 80% to 85% of them appearing once. The sequence came from an adult with an advanced solid tumor such as melanoma, head and neck, liver or kidney cancer. The V gene is TRBV27, the J gene TRBJ1-5; D possibly corresponds to TRBD1 (5 bases). Sequenced here: CD4+ or CD8+ T cells sorted from blood, sampled in a trial of the OX40 agonist ivuxolimab. As DNA, the CDR3 is TGTGCCAGCAGTTTATATTCGACAGAAAATCAGCCCCAGCATTTT. It translates to CASSLYSTENQPQHF.